These 26 T cell receptor beta chains share one sample of origin, sequenced in a study of T cell repertoires in cytomegalovirus infection. These receptors are not linked to any known antigen. TCRdb called the reads again in MiXCR, with one record for every CDR3 protein. This sample has some 500,000 distinct CDR3 sequences, with 35% to 50% found just once. The sample was cultured PBMCs, taken from culture after CMV antigen stimulation. These receptors were taken from a human donor in good health (CMV status not recorded). Some clones in this sample may be carry-over from other donors' samples.

The V and J genes are TRBV6-1 and TRBJ2-1; D remains ambiguous. The CDR3 totals 10 residues. CDR1 and CDR2 (germline): MNHNS, SASEGT. V was trimmed by 6 bases and J by 9 bases, leaving 6 bases between them. The CDR3 nucleotides are TGTGCCAGCAGGGTGGGTGAGCAGTTCTTC. Residues: CASRVGEQFF.

Details on this clonotype: This may arise from a read error, as a much more abundant clone is one base away. The chain links TRBV7-2 to TRBJ1-5; no firm D call. The CDR3 has 13 residues. Deletions cut 4 bases from V and 4 bases from J, with 8 bases between. CDR1 is SGHTA, CDR2 FQGNSA, per germline. The DNA for the CDR3 is TGTACCAGCAGCTCGTGGATTAATCAGCCCCAGCATTTT. Amino acid sequence: CTSSSWINQPQHF. Based on the CDR3 plus reference TRBV7-2 and TRBJ1-5, the full variable domain is GAGVSQSPSNKVTEKGKDVELRCDPISGHTALYWYRQSLGQGLEFLIYFQGNSAPDKSGLPSDRFSAERTGGSVSTLTIQRTQQEDSAVYLCTSSSWINQPQHFGDGTRLSIL.

This chain uses TRBV30 with TRBJ1-1, with 7 bases matching TRBD1. CDR3 length: 14 amino acids. CDR1 and CDR2 from the germline V gene are GTSNPN and SVGIG (reference sequence). With 1 base clipped from V and 11 bases from J, the junction kept 13 bases outside the gene matches. The CDR3 bases are TGTGCCTGGAGTGACCCGACAGGGAGTCGTCGGGCTTTCTTT. It codes for CAWSDPTGSRRAFF.

This clonotype was seen only once. The chain is built from TRBV4-3 and TRBJ1-4, with unresolved D. This CDR3 comprises 13 residues. Germline V gives CDR1 LGHNA, CDR2 YSLEER. V lost 1 base and J 5 bases, leaving 5 bases between the germline ends. CDR3 nucleotides: TGCGCCAGCAGCCAAGGCAGGAATGAAAAACTGTTTTTT. Encoded protein: CASSQGRNEKLFF.

The chain links TRBV12-3 or TRBV12-4 to TRBJ2-2, with 7 positions matching TRBD2. Trimming took 4 bases from V and 7 from J; bases not matched to a gene: 6. The CDR3 has 14 residues. In DNA form, the CDR3 reads TGTGCCAGCAGTTACGGGGGGACGATCGGGGAGCTGTTTTTT. Its translation: CASSYGGTIGELFF.

This clonotype was detected a few times. The chain is built from TRBV20-1 and TRBJ2-6; D perhaps matches TRBD1 (6 bases). Germline V lookup: CDR1 DFQATT, CDR2 SNEGSKA (reference sequence). The CDR3 has 15 amino acids. Trimming removed 4 bases from V and 7 bases from J, with 17 bases in between. CDR3 sequence: CSAKKGGLGANVLTF. The DNA for the CDR3 is TGCAGTGCTAAAAAAGGGGGATTAGGTGCCAACGTCCTGACTTTC.

V usage is TRBV7-8 and J usage is TRBJ2-7; D ambiguous. Trimming left V 3 bases short and J 6 bases short, with 15 bases between. The CDR3 has 14 residues. Germline CDR1 and CDR2: SGHVS and FQNEAQ. This CDR3 reads CASSFDFTSSEQYF. CDR3 coding DNA: TGTGCCAGCAGCTTTGACTTCACGAGTAGCGAGCAGTACTTC.

In this sample, this clonotype turned up many times. This chain joins TRBV7-2 and TRBJ1-6; 7 bases are shared with TRBD1. V dropped 6 bases and J dropped 6; count of bases not matched to a gene: 8. CDR1 is SGHTA and CDR2 is FQGNSA in the germline V gene. CDR3 size: 15 residues. CDR3 bases: TGTGCCAGCAGGCCACAGCGGGACAGTAATTCACCCCTCCACTTT. The encoded protein is CASRPQRDSNSPLHF.

This clonotype was seen only a few times. V usage is TRBV7-9 and J usage is TRBJ1-1; 8 bases align to TRBD1. The CDR3 extends over 15 amino acids. Germline V gene sequence: CDR1 SEHNR, CDR2 FQNEAQ (reference sequence). J was trimmed by 2 bases and V by 3 bases; bases with no gene match: 5. The CDR3 sequence is CASSLQTGANTEAFF. DNA of the CDR3: TGTGCCAGCAGCTTGCAGACAGGGGCCAACACTGAAGCTTTCTTT.

This clonotype showed up many times. The rearrangement uses TRBV6-1 and TRBJ1-5; the match to TRBD1 covers 8 bases. The CDR3 is made up of 13 amino acids. Looked up from germline, CDR1 is MNHNS and CDR2 is SASEGT. After removal of 5 bases from V and 7 bases from J, the junction contained 4 bases not matched to a gene. CDR3 DNA: TGTGCCAGCAGTACGACAGGGGACCAGCCCCAGCATTTT. The encoded protein is CASSTTGDQPQHF.

This clonotype was seen a few times. A much larger clone lies a single base off, so this may be a read error. The V call is TRBV6-6, the J call TRBJ2-3, with D uncertain. Germline CDR1 MNHNY, CDR2 SVGAGI (reference sequence). Trimming left V 10 bases short and J 2 bases short, with 7 bases between. This CDR3 contains 11 residues. The CDR3 here is CATTNTDTQYF. DNA of the CDR3: TGTGCCACCACAAACACAGATACGCAGTATTTT.

This chain uses TRBV19 with TRBJ2-1, with TRBD2 identical over 9 bases. The ends lost 10 bases at V and 5 bases at J; junction bases unmatched: 12. The CDR3 runs 15 residues. Germline V CDR1 and CDR2: LNHDA, SQIVND (reference sequence). For the CDR3, the DNA is TGTGCCACCCAAACGACTAGCGGACGCCACAATGAGCAGTTCTTC. Protein: CATQTTSGRHNEQFF.

This clonotype has only a few counts. The chain uses TRBV11-2 and TRBJ2-7; 7 bases align to TRBD1. Germline trimming cut 5 bases from V and 3 bases from J; bases unmatched to any gene: 10. Germline V gene data show CDR1 as SGHAT and CDR2 as FQNNGV. The CDR3 is 15 amino acids. CDR3 loop: CASSPPGTENYEQYF. CDR3 DNA: TGTGCCAGCAGCCCCCCCGGGACAGAAAACTACGAGCAGTACTTC.

There are a few counts of this clonotype. The rearrangement joins TRBV20-1 to TRBJ1-4; D ambiguous. V was pared by 1 base and J by 3 bases, with 6 bases between. The CDR3 spans 13 residues. The germline V gene encodes CDR1 DFQATT and CDR2 SNEGSKA (reference sequence). In DNA form, the CDR3 reads TGCAGTGCTAGAGGGGCCTCTAATGAAAAACTGTTTTTT. It specifies CSARGASNEKLFF.

The chain uses TRBV7-2 and TRBJ1-5; possibly TRBD1 for D (6 bases). The V gene's germline CDR1 is SGHTA and CDR2 FQGNSA. The length of the CDR3 is 14 residues. With 1 base removed from V and 7 bases from J, the gap between germline ends came to 11 bases. Written as DNA, the CDR3 is TGTGCCAGCAGCTTAGTTGTTGGGGGCCAGCCCCAGCATTTT. This gives the protein CASSLVVGGQPQHF.

The gene calls are TRBV4-1 and TRBJ2-1, with 8 positions matching TRBD2. Germline CDR1 MGHRA, CDR2 YSYEKL. The CDR3 length is 16 residues. V lost 4 bases and J lost 8; bases outside the gene matches: 13. The CDR3 nucleotides read TGCGCCAGCAGCCGAACTAGCGGCGGGACTGGCGATGAGCAGTTCTTC. This gives the protein CASSRTSGGTGDEQFF.

This clonotype was observed a few times. V usage is TRBV7-2 and J usage is TRBJ1-5; D is undetermined. Trimming cost V 1 base and J 0 bases, with 13 bases left between them. CDR3 length: 17 amino acids. Germline V gene sequence: CDR1 SGHTA, CDR2 FQGNSA. The CDR3 here is CASSLVGNPYSNQPQHF. The CDR3 bases are TGTGCCAGCAGCTTAGTCGGCAATCCTTATAGCAATCAGCCCCAGCATTTT.

The V and J genes are TRBV7-9 and TRBJ2-7; no reliable D call. V gave up 10 bases and J gave up 4 bases, with 14 bases separating them. Germline values: CDR1 SEHNR, CDR2 FQNEAQ (reference sequence). The CDR3 totals 12 residues. The CDR3 is CAIQLEQYEQYF. The CDR3 nucleotides are TGTGCCATCCAGCTTGAGCAGTACGAGCAGTACTTC. The full variable domain, completed using reference TRBV7-9 and TRBJ2-7, is DTGVSQNPRHKITKRGQNVTFRCDPISEHNRLYWYRQTLGQGPEFLTYFQNEAQLEKSRLLSDRFSAERPKGSFSTLEIQRTEQGDSAMYLCAIQLEQYEQYFGPGTRLTVT.

The J gene is TRBJ2-3, the V gene TRBV10-3; D call uncertain. Trimming took 1 base from V and 2 from J, leaving 10 bases between them. Germline V gives CDR1 ENHRY, CDR2 SYGVKD. The CDR3 consists of 15 residues. CDR3 loop: CAISEYRASTDTQYF. The CDR3 DNA reads as TGTGCCATCAGTGAGTACAGAGCCTCCACAGATACGCAGTATTTT.

The sample holds many counts of this clonotype. The chain has TRBV7-2 and TRBJ1-3; 7 positions match TRBD1. CDR1 is SGHTA, CDR2 FQGNSA, per germline. V shed 6 bases, J shed 4 bases, and the junction held 12 bases outside the gene matches. The CDR3 sequence is 16 residues long. CDR3: CASSTTGATSGNTIYF. The CDR3, as DNA: TGTGCCAGCAGTACCACAGGGGCTACTTCGGGAAACACCATATATTTT.

V gene TRBV2 combines with J gene TRBJ1-2; D is uncertain. Trimming removed 6 bases from V and 7 bases from J, with 6 bases in between. CDR1 and CDR2 (germline): SNHLY, FYNNEI. This CDR3 region has 10 residues. The CDR3: CASSASGYTF. The CDR3 DNA reads TGTGCCAGCAGCGCCAGTGGCTACACCTTC.

The V gene is TRBV5-6, the J gene TRBJ1-2; 10 bases align to TRBD1. This CDR3 spans 17 amino acids. V gave up 5 bases and J gave up 4 bases; unmatched junction bases: 14. Germline loops: CDR1 SGHDT, CDR2 YYEEEE. CDR3 sequence: CASSQTEDRGLGYGYTF. The CDR3 bases are TGTGCCAGCAGTCAAACCGAAGACAGGGGGCTAGGCTATGGCTACACCTTC.

This clonotype was detected only a few times. The chain recombines TRBV7-9 with TRBJ1-1; 9 bases are shared with TRBD1. Germline V gives CDR1 SEHNR, CDR2 FQNEAQ (reference sequence). V lost 5 bases, J lost 8 bases, and 27 bases stayed unmatched. This CDR3 has 20 residues. CDR3 loop: CASSQTGGLPGLGETNEAFF. The DNA for the CDR3 is TGTGCCAGCAGCCAAACAGGGGGCCTACCCGGACTCGGCGAAACAAACGAAGCTTTCTTT.

The chain links TRBV2 to TRBJ2-3; maybe TRBD2 (7 bases). Per germline, CDR1 SNHLY and CDR2 FYNNEI. This CDR3 has 14 residues. V lost 7 bases, J lost 0 bases, and 11 bases lay in between. The chain's CDR3 is CASIGGLSTDTQYF. The DNA for the CDR3 is TGTGCCAGCATCGGGGGGCTAAGCACAGATACGCAGTATTTT.

The chain uses TRBV10-3 and TRBJ2-7; 9 bases are shared with TRBD2. The CDR3 extends over 18 amino acids. The V and J ends lost 2 bases and 2 bases, in that order; junction bases with no gene match: 13. Germline lookup yields CDR1 ENHRY and CDR2 SYGVKD. In DNA form, the CDR3 reads TGTGCCATCAGTGAGATTCTAGCGGGGAGAGGGGGAACCTACGAGCAGTACTTC. Amino acids: CAISEILAGRGGTYEQYF.

The chain uses TRBV29-1 and TRBJ1-1; perhaps TRBD1 as D (6 bases). V gave up 5 bases and J gave up 3 bases, with 19 bases separating them. Germline assignment: CDR1 SQVTM and CDR2 ANQGSEA. The CDR3 spans 15 residues. The CDR3 here is CSVLGGPGVYTEAFF. CDR3 bases: TGCAGCGTTTTAGGGGGACCAGGGGTATACACTGAAGCTTTCTTT.